This T cell receptor (beta chain) emerged from a study of blood T cell repertoires in COVID-19. Background on the study: Samples taken during acute and convalescent COVID-19 were collected in the United States, Italy and Spain. Sample material is recorded as cDNA or gDNA derived from T cells, B-cell-depleted T cells, or PBMCs.

In the study's own analysis: Reference gene primer amplification gave nucleated cell count estimates. Assay: immunoSEQ multiplex PCR; the TCRdb copy retains only in-frame clones and omits some. D and trimming were read from the DNA, whereas the V and J calls and clone size are those reported in that table. The table has a few hundred thousand clones, 70% to 90% seen once. V was pared by 4 bases and J by 5 bases, with 5 bases between. The length of the CDR3 is 11 residues. The sample was PBMCs or T cells enriched from blood (not recorded which). The chain has TRBV12-3 or TRBV12-4 and TRBJ2-5; D not certain. This TCR was sampled from a woman in her thirties or forties with acute COVID-19. The CDR3 region has the DNA TGTGCCAGCAGTTACGCGGAGACCCAGTACTTC. It encodes CASSYAETQYF.